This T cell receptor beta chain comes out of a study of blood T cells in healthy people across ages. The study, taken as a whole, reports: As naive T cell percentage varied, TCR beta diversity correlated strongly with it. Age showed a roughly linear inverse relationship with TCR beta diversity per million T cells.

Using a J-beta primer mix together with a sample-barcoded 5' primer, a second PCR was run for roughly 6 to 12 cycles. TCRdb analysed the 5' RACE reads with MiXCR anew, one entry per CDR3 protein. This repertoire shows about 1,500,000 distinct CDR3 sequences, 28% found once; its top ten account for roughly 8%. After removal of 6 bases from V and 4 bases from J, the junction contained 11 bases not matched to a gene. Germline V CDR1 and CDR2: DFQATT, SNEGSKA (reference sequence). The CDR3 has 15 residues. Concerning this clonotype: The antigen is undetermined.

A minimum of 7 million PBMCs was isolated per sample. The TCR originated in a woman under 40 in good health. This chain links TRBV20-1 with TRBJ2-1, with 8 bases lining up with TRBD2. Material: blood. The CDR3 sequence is CSARLSGGAYNEQFF. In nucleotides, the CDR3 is TGCAGTGCACGGCTGAGCGGGGGAGCGTACAATGAGCAGTTCTTC.